This TCR beta chain appears in the sequencing data of a study of Graves' ophthalmopathy and Graves' hyperthyroidism (dated by TCRdb to 2016 to 2019). Broadly, across the study: Stable hyperthyroidism was defined as no progression to ophthalmopathy within 18 months of follow-up. The study used signatures of the TCR beta repertoire to tell Graves' ophthalmopathy apart from Graves' hyperthyroidism and to predict which patients would progress to ophthalmopathy. In total, 135 blood samples were TCR-sequenced: approximately 42 ophthalmopathy, under 80 hyperthyroidism and some 17 hyperthyroidism-to-ophthalmopathy patients. To explore V-J signatures that separate ophthalmopathy from hyperthyroidism, a discovery set of around 97 patients was enrolled, consisting of 40 to 45 with ophthalmopathy and approximately 57 with stable hyperthyroidism. For independent validation, a separate cohort was made up of 18 hyperthyroidism patients plus 17 patients who later progressed from hyperthyroidism to ophthalmopathy. In six or seven hyperthyroidism patients, the T-cell repertoires found in thyroid tissue were compared with those found in blood. Following sampling, methimazole starting at 30 mg daily was administered to hyperthyroidism patients, and high-dose intravenous methylprednisolone was administered to ophthalmopathy patients.

TCR beta CDR3 regions were amplified from RNA transcripts for repertoire sequencing. The first round was an RT-PCR using HTBI primers with the Qiagen OneStep RT-PCR kit, and this first round was followed by a second-round multiplex PCR, then size selection and purification. Sequencing of the libraries was carried out on an Illumina HiSeq2000 in paired-end mode with 100 bp reads. Processing in the source paper ran as follows. SOAPnuke was used to process the reads, removing any read that contained adapters or uncalled bases, had a mean Phred below 15, or lacked an exact match to the constant primer or identifier. COPE v1.2.5 was used to merge the high-quality paired reads. Clonotypes were defined as unique nucleotide sequences and were aligned to IMGT TRB V, D and J references using MiTCR v1.1. The analysis was limited to V-J combinations with a frequency above 0.0001, which together covered more than 98% of repertoires. For each V-J combination, a TCR clonal expansion and chaos score was defined as the ratio of F50 clonal expansion to chaos observed in the TCRdist matrix. Welch's t-statistics and random forest were used to narrow the features down to around 12 V-J combinations, which were then fed into a naive Bayes classifier. Thyroid-blood repertoire similarity was quantified with the Morisita-Horn index. TCRdb reran the public reads through fastp at Q25 and MiXCR, keeping productive beta chains. CDR3 protein sequences are deduplicated, and each keeps its most common genes and DNA. TCRdb, rather than the study authors, made the V and J calls. This sample has around 1.1 million distinct CDR3 sequences in its table, and 35% to 40% of those were observed once. Of the sample, around 10% is held by the ten largest clones.

Sequences SEHNR (CDR1) and FQNEAQ (CDR2) are obtained from the germline V gene (reference sequence). From its cysteine to its phenylalanine, the CDR3 spans 14 amino acids. Only CDR3 DNA remains: 42 bases, in frame from the first base. V loses 3 bases of germline sequence and J loses 5 bases, and the interval between the two ends is 13 bases. This clonotype was seen many times. Its antigen is still unknown. No base quality values were provided; no much bigger clone lies one nucleotide off. Paper-wide results and their limitations: In validation, the model predicted ophthalmopathy progression with about 70% sensitivity and 72% to 80% specificity; eleven to twelve predicted patients were CT-confirmed with GO in a median of 6.5 months. The 13-signature model separated ophthalmopathy from stable hyperthyroidism with 85% to 90% sensitivity and 81.08% specificity in cross-validation, and 80%/75% in the test set. Most of the expanded thyroid clonotypes with a frequency above 0.001 were also detected in blood, and it was suggested that the thyroid immune response may be reflected by blood repertoires. Sample size was not statistically predetermined, and group allocation was not concealed from the investigators.

Patients with hyperthyroidism were aged 18 to 65 years, had been newly diagnosed, and had a disease duration of less than 2 months. Anyone with other autoimmune diseases, uncontrolled infections, pregnancy or lactation was excluded from the study. Clinical symptoms, serum thyroxine, TRAb, thyroid ultrasound and orbital computed tomography were used for diagnosis. Trizol reagent was used to extract the total RNA, and its quality was then checked on an Agilent 2100 Bioanalyzer. Sequencing used peripheral blood or thyroid tissue (not recorded which). The sequence derives from an adult man with Graves' hyperthyroidism. The V and J segments used are TRBV7-9 and TRBJ1-2, with the D gene too uncertain to name. The nucleotide sequence is given as TGTGCCAGCAGCTTTTACGGGTCCGAATATGGCTACACCTTC. This translates into CASSFYGSEYGYTF.